This T cell receptor (beta chain) was sequenced in a study of blood T cell repertoires in COVID-19. Background on the study: T cells, B-cell-depleted T cells, or PBMCs provided the cDNA or gDNA that served as material.

Germline values: CDR1 SGHNT, CDR2 YENEEA. The V gene lost 1 base and the J gene lost 1 base, with 13 bases spanning the gap. CDR3 length: 17 residues. Libraries were prepared by immunoSEQ multiplex PCR; TCRdb keeps only in-frame clonotypes and omits some of them. The table records some 37,000 clones, around 85% of them present only once. The source of this sequence is a man older than 75 with active or convalescent COVID-19. The chain links TRBV11-3 to TRBJ2-2, with D tentatively TRBD2 (5 bases). Sequencing input: peripheral blood. The chain's CDR3 is CASSLALVRENTGELFF. CDR3 sequence (DNA): TGTGCCAGCAGCTTAGCCCTGGTGAGGGAGAACACCGGGGAGCTGTTTTTT.